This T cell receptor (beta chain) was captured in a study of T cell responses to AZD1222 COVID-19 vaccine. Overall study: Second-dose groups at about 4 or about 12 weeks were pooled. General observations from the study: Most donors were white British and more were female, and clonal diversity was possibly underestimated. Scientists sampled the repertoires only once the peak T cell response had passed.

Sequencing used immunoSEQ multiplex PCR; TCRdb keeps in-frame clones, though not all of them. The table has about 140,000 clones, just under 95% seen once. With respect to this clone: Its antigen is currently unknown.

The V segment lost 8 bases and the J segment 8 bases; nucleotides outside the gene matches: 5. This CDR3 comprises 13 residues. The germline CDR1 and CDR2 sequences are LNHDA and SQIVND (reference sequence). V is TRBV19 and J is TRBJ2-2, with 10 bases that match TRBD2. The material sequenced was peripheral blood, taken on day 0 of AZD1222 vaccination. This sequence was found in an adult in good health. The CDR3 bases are TGTGCCAGTCGCTCTAGCGGGAGTGGGGAGCTGTTTTTT. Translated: CASRSSGSGELFF. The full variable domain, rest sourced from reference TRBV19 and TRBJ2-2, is DGGITQSPKYLFRKEGQNVTLSCEQNLNHDAMYWYRQDPGQGLRLIYYSQIVNDFQKGDIAEGYSVSREKKESFPLTVTSAQKNPTAFYLCASRSSGSGELFFGEGSRLTVL.